This TCR beta chain originates from a study of identical twins. Study-wide results and limits: In cord blood, abundant beta clonotypes had fewer insertions; memory showed no trend. Sequences that were beta out-of-frame showed weaker excess twin sharing. Among monozygotic twins, out-of-frame TCR alpha sharing exceeded what models predicted.

The germline V gene encodes CDR1 MNHNS and CDR2 SASEGT. The CDR3 contains 16 residues. V shed 7 bases and J 5 bases; nucleotides not matched to a gene: 14. This clonotype was found many times. Its antigen is undetermined. The authors used template switching to add a universal primer site and gave cDNA unique molecular identifiers. TCRdb used MiXCR to reprocess the 5' RACE reads, holding one entry per CDR3 protein. The table includes roughly 710,000 distinct CDR3 sequences, around 6% detected once. This chain uses TRBV6-1 with TRBJ2-1, with 7 bases lining up with TRBD2. Sequencing input: naive T cells sorted from blood. The TCR was taken from a man aged 18 to 35 in good health. CDR3 DNA sequence: TGTGCCAGCACCCTCGGTTTGGGAGGGCCTAACAATGAGCAGTTCTTC. Translated, it gives CASTLGLGGPNNEQFF.